There are a few counts of the clone carrying this TCR beta chain. The antigen remains unidentified. The data stem from a study of CD8+ T cells in alopecia areata. Points from the study as a whole: Lesional scalp, notably in alopecia totalis/universalis, had clonality above that of normal scalp. For patients receiving tofacitinib, scalp clonality and expanded CD8+ clones among the top 100 significantly decreased.

Documented treatment: oral pan-JAK inhibitor, 5-10 mg twice daily. Peripheral blood samples and lesional scalp punch biopsies were obtained from alopecia areata patients. RNA, once extracted, was reverse transcribed into cDNA for use as the sequencing template. Sequenced by immunoSEQ multiplex PCR; TCRdb stores in-frame clones only, minus some. The data contain about 210,000 clones, 50% to 60% of them seen just once; the ten biggest clones take up roughly 1.5%. Specimen: CD4+ T cells sorted from blood, collected at week 4, from a patient treated with tofacitinib. This receptor was obtained from a human donor with alopecia areata.

The CDR3 spells CASSDTGDHGYTF. Here the CDR3 DNA reads TGTGCCAGCAGTGACACAGGCGACCATGGCTACACCTTC. The rearrangement links TRBV25-1 to TRBJ1-2; the D gene is possibly TRBD1 (5 bases). In germline, CDR1 is MGHDK, CDR2 SYGVNS. V was pared by 3 bases and J by 6 bases, with 11 bases between. The CDR3 length is 13 residues.